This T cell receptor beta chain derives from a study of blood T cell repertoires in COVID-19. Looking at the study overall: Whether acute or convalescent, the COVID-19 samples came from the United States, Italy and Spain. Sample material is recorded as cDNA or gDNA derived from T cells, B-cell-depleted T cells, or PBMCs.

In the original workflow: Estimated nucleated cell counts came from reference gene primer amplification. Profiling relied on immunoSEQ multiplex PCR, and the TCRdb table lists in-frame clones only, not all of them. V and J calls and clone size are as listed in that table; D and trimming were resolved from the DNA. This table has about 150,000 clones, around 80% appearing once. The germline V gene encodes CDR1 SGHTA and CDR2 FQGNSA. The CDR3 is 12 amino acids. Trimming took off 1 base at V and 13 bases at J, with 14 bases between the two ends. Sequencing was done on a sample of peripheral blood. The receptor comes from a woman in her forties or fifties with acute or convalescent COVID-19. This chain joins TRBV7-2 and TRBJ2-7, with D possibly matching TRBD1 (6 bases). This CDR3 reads CASSLDSGTIYF. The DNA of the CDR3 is TGTGCCAGCAGCTTAGATTCCGGGACAATCTACTTC.